The 11 T cell receptor beta chains in this list originate from one sample, sequenced in a study of blood T cell repertoires in COVID-19. The table came from immunoSEQ multiplex PCR; TCRdb's copy has only in-frame clones and leaves some out. The profile covers 410,000 or so clones, with 75% to 90% appearing a single time and over 1.3% taken by the ten largest. Specimen: peripheral blood. Receptor source: a woman in her 30s with active or convalescent COVID-19.

This chain uses TRBV13 with TRBJ2-1, with 9 positions matching TRBD2. V lost 5 bases to trimming and J lost 8 bases; unmatched junction nucleotides: 10. Germline CDR1 is PRHDT and CDR2 is FYEKMQ (reference sequence). There are 15 residues in the CDR3. CDR3 in DNA: TGTGCCAGCAGCGCCGTAGCGGGAGTCACGGATGAGCAGTTCTTC. This gives the protein CASSAVAGVTDEQFF. Based on the CDR3 plus reference TRBV13 and TRBJ2-1, the full variable domain is AAGVIQSPRHLIKEKRETATLKCYPIPRHDTVYWYQQGPGQDPQFLISFYEKMQSDKGSIPDRFSAQQFSDYHSELNMSSLELGDSALYFCASSAVAGVTDEQFFGPGTRLTVL.

The chain combines TRBV19 with TRBJ2-3; D may be TRBD2 (5 bases). The CDR3 is 15 amino acids. The germline V gene encodes CDR1 LNHDA and CDR2 SQIVND (reference sequence). The ends were cut back, 5 bases at V and 3 bases at J, with 15 bases in the middle. The CDR3 region has the DNA TGTGCCAGTAGTGAGTTGACCGGGGTGACAGATACGCAGTATTTT. Protein: CASSELTGVTDTQYF.

The chain employs TRBV6-5 and TRBJ2-3; perhaps TRBD1 as D (6 bases). The V end lost 7 bases, the J end lost 2 bases, and 13 bases lay between the germline ends. Germline V gives CDR1 MNHEY, CDR2 SVGAGI. The CDR3 is 14 residues long. CDR3: CASNRAGATDTQYF. In DNA, the CDR3 is TGTGCCAGCAACAGGGCAGGGGCCACAGATACGCAGTATTTT.

The CDR3 protein is CASTDRANYGYTF. The CDR3 region has the DNA TGTGCCAGCACAGACAGAGCTAACTATGGCTACACCTTC. The rearrangement links TRBV12-3 or TRBV12-4 to TRBJ1-2; weak D call: TRBD1 (5 bases). Trimming pared 7 bases from V and 0 bases from J, leaving 9 bases between. The CDR3 sequence is 13 residues long.

This chain connects TRBV27 to TRBJ2-7, with 7 bases lining up with TRBD2. This CDR3 is 15 amino acids long. Trimming took 0 bases from V and 3 from J; bases not matched to a gene: 5. Germline CDR1 reads MNHEY; CDR2 reads SMNVEV (reference sequence). This CDR3 is CASSLSGGGGYEQYF. The CDR3 bases are TGTGCCAGCAGTTTATCCGGCGGGGGAGGCTACGAGCAGTACTTC.

V usage is TRBV7-6 and J usage is TRBJ2-1; the match to TRBD2 covers 10 bases. CDR1 and CDR2 (germline): SGHVS, FNYEAQ. CDR3 length: 15 residues. After removal of 6 bases from V and 2 bases from J, the junction contained 4 bases not matched to a gene. CDR3 loop: CASSPSGGPYNEQFF. CDR3 bases: TGTGCCAGCAGTCCTAGCGGGGGCCCCTACAATGAGCAGTTCTTC.

The gene calls are TRBV27 and TRBJ2-1; D unclear. Germline V gene data show CDR1 as MNHEY and CDR2 as SMNVEV (reference sequence). Deletions cut 1 base from V and 7 bases from J, with 14 bases between. This CDR3 is 15 amino acids long. CDR3 loop: CASSLLSEYANEQFF. The DNA of the CDR3 is TGTGCCAGCAGTTTATTATCGGAGTACGCGAATGAGCAGTTCTTC.

V and J are TRBV23-1 and TRBJ1-4; the match to TRBD1 covers 7 bases. TRBV23-1 has ORF status, its function being uncertain. This CDR3 comprises 15 residues. V trimming: 6 bases; J trimming: 8 bases; junction bases outside the gene matches: 12. CDR3 bases: TGCGCCAGCAGCGAAGGAGACAGGGTGGGAGAAAAACTGTTTTTT. Its translation: CASSEGDRVGEKLFF.

This sequence joins TRBV5-1 and TRBJ2-7; 11 nucleotides align to TRBD2. The CDR3 spans 14 residues. CDR1 SGHRS and CDR2 YFSETQ come from the germline V gene. Trimming cost V 4 bases and J 6 bases; bases outside gene matches: 6. DNA for the CDR3: TGCGCCAGCAGCCCACTAGCGGGAGCTGGCGAGCAGTACTTC. Translating gives CASSPLAGAGEQYF.

This clone was seen ten or more times. This sequence joins TRBV7-8 and TRBJ1-6, with D unclear. There are 16 residues in the CDR3. Per germline, CDR1 SGHVS and CDR2 FQNEAQ. The germline V and J ends were trimmed by 5 bases and 0 bases, with 11 bases remaining between them. The CDR3 protein is CASSLYFNSYNSPLHF. The CDR3 nucleotides read TGTGCCAGCAGCCTATATTTTAACTCCTATAATTCACCCCTCCACTTT.

This chain joins TRBV11-2 and TRBJ2-1, with a weak D call TRBD2 (5 bases). The CDR3 has 14 amino acids. V was cut by 5 bases and J by 3 bases, with 11 bases left in between. In germline, CDR1 is SGHAT, CDR2 FQNNGV. CDR3 amino acids: CASSLRGDYNEQFF. The CDR3 coding sequence is TGTGCCAGCAGCCTACGGGGTGACTACAATGAGCAGTTCTTC.